This is a list of T cell receptor beta chains from one sample in a study of cytomegalovirus exposure and HLA in healthy donors. The table came from immunoSEQ multiplex PCR; TCRdb's copy has only in-frame clones and leaves some out. The table includes some 160,000 clones, 75% to 90% detected once. Sequences were obtained from PBMCs. All receptors come from a woman aged 18-29 years in good health and CMV-seronegative. Both conserved end residues are part of each CDR3. A D gene is named only where the DNA matches it firmly. Only part of the rows carry a size: once, few, many, or a class if the clone is expanded.

clone_size,d_call,j_call,v_call,cdr3_nt,cdr3_aa
few,-,TRBJ2-2,TRBV15,TGTGCCACCAGCAGTGGGGAGGGGGACGGGGCCGGGGAGCTGTTTTTT,CATSSGEGDGAGELFF
once,-,TRBJ2-2,TRBV7-9,TGTGCCAGCAGCCCACTGGACACCTGGGGCACCGGGGAGCTGTTTTTT,CASSPLDTWGTGELFF
-,-,TRBJ2-1,TRBV6-5,TGTGCCAGCACTTCCCGAGGCGAGTTTACCAATGAGCAGTTCTTC,CASTSRGEFTNEQFF
-,TRBD1,TRBJ1-2,TRBV6-4,TGTGCCAGCAGACCCGGGACAGGCCCCTATGGCTACACCTTC,CASRPGTGPYGYTF
once,TRBD1,TRBJ2-7,TRBV7-8,TGTGCCAGCAGCAAATCCGGGACAGACATCTACGAGCAGTACTTC,CASSKSGTDIYEQYF
-,TRBD2,TRBJ2-7,TRBV6-5,TGTGCCAGCAGTTTTAGAACCGGGGGGACCACCTACGAGCAGTACTTC,CASSFRTGGTTYEQYF
-,TRBD1,TRBJ1-1,TRBV6-1,TGTGCCAGCAGTGAGCGAACGGGACAGGGCCCCACTGAAGCTTTCTTT,CASSERTGQGPTEAFF
once,-,TRBJ1-1,TRBV29-1,TGCAGCGTTGAATCGGGGGGCGAAGAAGCTTTCTTT,CSVESGGEEAFF
-,TRBD2,TRBJ2-3,TRBV7-2,TGTGCCAGCAGCTTAATGTATGGGACTAGAGGAACAGATACGCAGTATTTT,CASSLMYGTRGTDTQYF
-,-,TRBJ2-3,TRBV6-5,TGTGCCAGCAGTTACGGCAGGCTGGCGGATACGCAGTATTTT,CASSYGRLADTQYF
-,-,TRBJ2-7,TRBV5-5,TGTGCCAGCAGCTGGGGGCCGAACTACGAGCAGTACTTC,CASSWGPNYEQYF
-,TRBD2,TRBJ2-1,TRBV6-4,TGTGCCAGCAGAGAGCTGGCGGGAGCCGACAATGAGCAGTTCTTC,CASRELAGADNEQFF
-,-,TRBJ1-1,TRBV5-1,TGCGCCAGCAGCTTGAGACTTAGGGGCACTGAAGCTTTCTTT,CASSLRLRGTEAFF
-,-,TRBJ1-1,TRBV6-6,TGTGCCAGCAGTTACTCGGGAGAGAACACTGAAGCTTTCTTT,CASSYSGENTEAFF
once,-,TRBJ1-1,TRBV14,TGTGCCAGCAGCTCGCGACAGAACACTGAAGCTTTCTTT,CASSSRQNTEAFF
-,TRBD1,TRBJ2-1,TRBV18,TGTGCCAGCTCACCGCTCCGGGACAGGGTTCCAGATGAGCAGTTCTTC,CASSPLRDRVPDEQFF
-,-,TRBJ2-7,TRBV15,TGTGCCACCAGCAGAGGGAGCGGCCGCTCCTACGAGCAGTACTTC,CATSRGSGRSYEQYF
few,TRBD1,TRBJ2-7,TRBV7-9,TGTGCCAGCAGCTTAATCGACAGGGGAGGACCTTACGAGCAGTACTTC,CASSLIDRGGPYEQYF
-,TRBD2,TRBJ2-2,TRBV19,TGTGCCAGTAGTATAGTAGCGGGGGACACCGGGGAGCTGTTTTTT,CASSIVAGDTGELFF
-,-,TRBJ1-1,TRBV6-5,TGTGCCAGCAGTGAAGCGGTGGGTCTGGGAGCTTTCTTT,CASSEAVGLGAFF
-,-,TRBJ1-5,TRBV6-5,TGTGCCAGCAGTTACAGGGAGGGGGGTCAGCCCCAGCATTTT,CASSYREGGQPQHF
once,TRBD1,TRBJ2-1,TRBV23-1,TGCGCCAGCAGGGAACGGACAGGATCGGACAATGAGCAGTTCTTC,CASRERTGSDNEQFF
-,-,TRBJ1-4,TRBV19,TGTGCCAGTAGCCGATGGGGAGGGAGGGGAGAAAAACTGTTTTTT,CASSRWGGRGEKLFF
once,-,TRBJ2-1,TRBV4-1,TGCGCCAGCACGGTAAGGGGACATCCACGGGATGAGCAGTTCTTC,CASTVRGHPRDEQFF
-,TRBD1,TRBJ1-1,TRBV11-2,TGTGCCAGCAGCTTAGATTGGACAGGGGGCAAGAACACTGAAGCTTTCTTT,CASSLDWTGGKNTEAFF
-,-,TRBJ2-1,TRBV28,TGTGCCAGCAGTTCCTCCCGCTACAATGAGCAGTTCTTC,CASSSSRYNEQFF
-,TRBD1,TRBJ1-2,TRBV28,TGTGCCAGCAGTTTAGAGGACAGGGAAGGAGGCTACACCTTC,CASSLEDREGGYTF
-,-,TRBJ1-2,TRBV28,TGTGCCAGCAGTCCAGCCCTGGGGGCAGTTGGCTACACCTTC,CASSPALGAVGYTF
once,-,TRBJ2-7,TRBV27,TGTGCCAGCAGTTTAAAGGGGGACTCCTACGAGCAGTACTTC,CASSLKGDSYEQYF
once,-,TRBJ1-1,TRBV28,TGTGCCAGCAGTTTGGCGGGGCGCACTGAAGCTTTCTTT,CASSLAGRTEAFF
-,-,TRBJ2-1,TRBV5-1,TGCGCCAGCACCGGTTACTCCTACAATGAGCAGTTCTTC,CASTGYSYNEQFF
-,-,TRBJ1-5,TRBV10-3,TGTGCCATCAGCTCAGGGTTTGGGAGCAATCAGCCCCAGCATTTT,CAISSGFGSNQPQHF
-,-,TRBJ2-2,TRBV7-8,TGTGCCAGCAGCTTAGCCCGTCTATCCGGGGAGCTGTTTTTT,CASSLARLSGELFF
-,-,TRBJ1-4,TRBV28,TGTGCCAGCAGTTTATATCGGGTTGGTAATGAAAAACTGTTTTTT,CASSLYRVGNEKLFF
-,TRBD2,TRBJ2-7,TRBV6-6,TGTGCCAGCAGTTACACGGGGACTAGCGGCTACGAGCAGTACTTC,CASSYTGTSGYEQYF
-,TRBD1,TRBJ1-1,TRBV18,TGTGCCAGCTTGACAGGGAATTCTGAAGCTTTCTTT,CASLTGNSEAFF
-,-,TRBJ2-5,TRBV5-1,TGCGCCAGCAGCTTGCGGGAGAATCTAGCCTGGTGGTACTTC,CASSLRENLAWWYF
-,-,TRBJ1-3,TRBV9,TGTGCCAGCAGCATCTCCGGTTCTGGAAACACCATATATTTT,CASSISGSGNTIYF
many,-,TRBJ1-5,TRBV7-9,TGTGCCAGCAGCTTGGGCCAGTTGAATCAGCCCCAGCATTTT,CASSLGQLNQPQHF
-,TRBD1,TRBJ2-3,TRBV7-9,TGTGCCAGCAGCAGACAGGGGGCTCGTACAGATACGCAGTATTTT,CASSRQGARTDTQYF
-,TRBD1,TRBJ1-2,TRBV4-3,TGCGCCAGCAGCCAAGAATTCACGACAGGGCGGGGTAGCTATGGCTACACCTTC,CASSQEFTTGRGSYGYTF
-,TRBD2,TRBJ2-1,TRBV27,TGTGCCAGCAGCGTGCGGGGGGCCGACCCCGACAATGAGCAGTTCTTC,CASSVRGADPDNEQFF
-,-,TRBJ1-5,TRBV6-5,TGTGCCAGCAGTTGGGGCAGGGTCGGTCAGCCCCAGCATTTT,CASSWGRVGQPQHF
-,TRBD1,TRBJ2-5,TRBV5-4,TGTGCCAGCAGCCCTGACAGGGGCCTGGAGCAGTACTTC,CASSPDRGLEQYF
-,TRBD1,TRBJ2-2,TRBV5-4,TGTGCCAGCAGCTCCGGGAGCAGGACAGGGGGCACCGGGGAGCTGTTTTTT,CASSSGSRTGGTGELFF
-,TRBD1,TRBJ2-7,TRBV5-4,TGTGCCAGCAGCCCGACGTGGAATCAGGGGGAATCCCACGAGCAGTACTTC,CASSPTWNQGESHEQYF
-,-,TRBJ1-1,TRBV6-5,TGTGCCAGCAGTTACGAAAGAACCTATGAAGCTTTCTTT,CASSYERTYEAFF
-,-,TRBJ1-4,TRBV4-2,TGTGCCAGCAGCCCACGGGAGAATGAAAAACTGTTTTTT,CASSPRENEKLFF
few,TRBD1,TRBJ1-1,TRBV19,TGTGCCAGCAGGACAGGGGAGGACACTGAAGCTTTCTTT,CASRTGEDTEAFF
-,-,TRBJ2-7,TRBV11-2,TGTGCCAGCAGCTTGCTTAGACACCCCGGCGAGCAGTACTTC,CASSLLRHPGEQYF
-,TRBD1,TRBJ1-1,TRBV19,TGTGCCAGTAGTCTCCGACGGACAGGCAATGAAGCTTTCTTT,CASSLRRTGNEAFF
-,TRBD2,TRBJ2-7,TRBV28,TGTGCCAGCAGTCCCCCGGGACTAGCGTCGGGTTCCCACGAGCAGTACTTC,CASSPPGLASGSHEQYF
-,-,TRBJ1-1,TRBV10-3,TGTGCCATCAGTGTAGAACGGGATGGGAACACTGAAGCTTTCTTT,CAISVERDGNTEAFF
once,-,TRBJ2-2,TRBV27,TGTGCCAGCTTTGGAGGGCCCGGGGAGCTGTTTTTT,CASFGGPGELFF
-,-,TRBJ1-5,TRBV28,TGTGCCAGCAGCCGACCGGGATACCGACTTATCGGGCCCCAGCATTTT,CASSRPGYRLIGPQHF